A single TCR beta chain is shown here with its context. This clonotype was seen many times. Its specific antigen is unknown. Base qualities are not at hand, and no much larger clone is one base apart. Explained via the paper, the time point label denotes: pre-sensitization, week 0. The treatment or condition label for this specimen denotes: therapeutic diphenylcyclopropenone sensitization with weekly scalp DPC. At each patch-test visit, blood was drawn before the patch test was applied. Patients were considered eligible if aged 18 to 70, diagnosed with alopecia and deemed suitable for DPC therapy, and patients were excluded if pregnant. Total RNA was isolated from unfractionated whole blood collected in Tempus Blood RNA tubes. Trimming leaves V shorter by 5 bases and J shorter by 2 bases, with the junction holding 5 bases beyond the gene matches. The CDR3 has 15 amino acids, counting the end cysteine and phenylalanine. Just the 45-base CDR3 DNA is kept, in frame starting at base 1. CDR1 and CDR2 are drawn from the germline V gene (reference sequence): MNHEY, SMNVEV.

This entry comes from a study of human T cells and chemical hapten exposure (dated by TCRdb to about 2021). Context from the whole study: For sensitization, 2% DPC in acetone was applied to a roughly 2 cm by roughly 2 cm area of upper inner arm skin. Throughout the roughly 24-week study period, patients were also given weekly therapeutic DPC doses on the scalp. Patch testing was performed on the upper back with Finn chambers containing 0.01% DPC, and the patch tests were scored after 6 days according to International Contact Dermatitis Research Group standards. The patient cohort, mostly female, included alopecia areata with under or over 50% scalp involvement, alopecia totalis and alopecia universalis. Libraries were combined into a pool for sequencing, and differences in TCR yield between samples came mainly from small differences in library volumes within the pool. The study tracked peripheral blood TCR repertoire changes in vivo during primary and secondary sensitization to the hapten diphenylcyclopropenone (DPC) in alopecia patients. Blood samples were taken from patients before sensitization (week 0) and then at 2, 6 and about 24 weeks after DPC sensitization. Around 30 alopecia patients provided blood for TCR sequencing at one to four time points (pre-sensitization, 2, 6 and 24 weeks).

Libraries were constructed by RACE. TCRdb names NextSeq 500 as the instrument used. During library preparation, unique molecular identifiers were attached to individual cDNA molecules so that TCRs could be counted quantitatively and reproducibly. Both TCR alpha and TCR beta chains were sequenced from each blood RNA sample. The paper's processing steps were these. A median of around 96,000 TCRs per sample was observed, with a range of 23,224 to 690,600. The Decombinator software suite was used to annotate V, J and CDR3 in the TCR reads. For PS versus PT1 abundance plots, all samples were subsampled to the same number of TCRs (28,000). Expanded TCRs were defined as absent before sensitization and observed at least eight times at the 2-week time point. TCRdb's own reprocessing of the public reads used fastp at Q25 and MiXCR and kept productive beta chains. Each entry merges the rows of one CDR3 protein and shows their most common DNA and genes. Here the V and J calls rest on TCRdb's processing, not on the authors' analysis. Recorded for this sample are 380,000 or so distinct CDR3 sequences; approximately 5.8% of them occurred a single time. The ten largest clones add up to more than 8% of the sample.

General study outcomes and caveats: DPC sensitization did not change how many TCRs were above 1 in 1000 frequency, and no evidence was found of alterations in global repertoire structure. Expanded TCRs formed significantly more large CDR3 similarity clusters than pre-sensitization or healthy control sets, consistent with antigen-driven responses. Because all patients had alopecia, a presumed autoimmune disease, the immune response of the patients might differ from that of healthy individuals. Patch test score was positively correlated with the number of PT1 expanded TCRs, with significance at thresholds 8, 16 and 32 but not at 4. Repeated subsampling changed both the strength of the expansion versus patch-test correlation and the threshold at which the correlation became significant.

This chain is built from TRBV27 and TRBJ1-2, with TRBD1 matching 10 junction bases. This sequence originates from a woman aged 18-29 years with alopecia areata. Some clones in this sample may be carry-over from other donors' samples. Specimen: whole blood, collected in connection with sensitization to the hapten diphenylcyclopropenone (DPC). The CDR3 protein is CASSRQGAVNYGYTF. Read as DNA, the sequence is TGTGCCAGCAGTAGACAGGGGGCCGTCAACTATGGCTACACCTTC.